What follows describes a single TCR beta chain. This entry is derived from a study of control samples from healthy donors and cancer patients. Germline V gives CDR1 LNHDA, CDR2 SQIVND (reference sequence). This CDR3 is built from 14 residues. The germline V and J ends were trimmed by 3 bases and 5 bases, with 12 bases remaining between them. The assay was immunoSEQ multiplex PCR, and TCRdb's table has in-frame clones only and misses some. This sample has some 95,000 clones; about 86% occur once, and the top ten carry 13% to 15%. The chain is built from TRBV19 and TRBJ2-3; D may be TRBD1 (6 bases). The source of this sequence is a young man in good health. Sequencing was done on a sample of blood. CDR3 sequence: CASSIEGEQDTQYF. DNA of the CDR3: TGTGCCAGTAGTATTGAGGGGGAACAAGATACGCAGTATTTT.